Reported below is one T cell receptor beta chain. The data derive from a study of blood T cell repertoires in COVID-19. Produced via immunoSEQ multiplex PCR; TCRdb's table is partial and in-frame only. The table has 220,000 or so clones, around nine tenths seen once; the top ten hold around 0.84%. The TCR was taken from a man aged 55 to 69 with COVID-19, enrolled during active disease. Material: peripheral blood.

This CDR3 reads CASRAGTQRGGYTF. The CDR3 DNA reads as TGTGCCAGCAGAGCCGGGACACAAAGGGGTGGCTACACCTTC. The rearrangement uses TRBV27 and TRBJ1-2; possible D gene TRBD1, 6 bases. Germline V gene data show CDR1 as MNHEY and CDR2 as SMNVEV (reference sequence). The CDR3 runs 14 residues. The germline V and J ends were trimmed by 6 bases and 7 bases, with 18 bases remaining between them.